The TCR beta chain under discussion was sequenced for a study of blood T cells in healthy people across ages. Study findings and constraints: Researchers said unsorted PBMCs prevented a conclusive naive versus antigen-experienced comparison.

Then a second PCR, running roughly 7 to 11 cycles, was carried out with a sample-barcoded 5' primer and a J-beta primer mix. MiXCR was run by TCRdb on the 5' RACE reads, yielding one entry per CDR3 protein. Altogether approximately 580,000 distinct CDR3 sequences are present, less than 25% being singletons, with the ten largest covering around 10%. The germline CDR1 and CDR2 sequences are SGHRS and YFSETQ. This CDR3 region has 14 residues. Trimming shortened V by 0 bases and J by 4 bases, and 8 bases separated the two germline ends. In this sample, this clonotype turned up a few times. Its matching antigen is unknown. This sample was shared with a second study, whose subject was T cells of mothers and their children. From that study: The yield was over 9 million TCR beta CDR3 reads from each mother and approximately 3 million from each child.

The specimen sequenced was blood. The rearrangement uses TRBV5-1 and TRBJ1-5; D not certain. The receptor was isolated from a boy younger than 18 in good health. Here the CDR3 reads CASSLGQRNQPQHF. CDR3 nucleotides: TGCGCCAGCAGCTTGGGGCAGCGTAATCAGCCCCAGCATTTT.